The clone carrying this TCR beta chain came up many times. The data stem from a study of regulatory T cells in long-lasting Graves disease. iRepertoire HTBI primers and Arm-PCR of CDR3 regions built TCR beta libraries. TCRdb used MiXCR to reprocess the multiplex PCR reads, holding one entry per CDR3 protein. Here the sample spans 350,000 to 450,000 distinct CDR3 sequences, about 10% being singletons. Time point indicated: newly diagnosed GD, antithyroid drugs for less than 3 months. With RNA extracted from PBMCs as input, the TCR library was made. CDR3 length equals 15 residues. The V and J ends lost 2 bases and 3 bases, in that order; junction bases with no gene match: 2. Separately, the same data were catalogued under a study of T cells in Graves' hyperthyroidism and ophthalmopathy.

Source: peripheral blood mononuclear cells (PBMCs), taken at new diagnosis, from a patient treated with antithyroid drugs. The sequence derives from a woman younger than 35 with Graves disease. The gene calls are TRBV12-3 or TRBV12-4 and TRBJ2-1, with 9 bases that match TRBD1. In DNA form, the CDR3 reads TGTGCCAGCAGTTTATTGGGACAGGGCTACAATGAGCAGTTCTTC. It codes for CASSLLGQGYNEQFF.